The present T cell receptor (beta chain) was sequenced within a study of blood T cell repertoires in COVID-19. The length of the CDR3 is 15 residues. Unmatched junction bases numbered 9, after V lost 5 bases and J lost 5 bases. The germline CDR1 and CDR2 sequences are SNHLY and FYNNEI. The data were produced by immunoSEQ multiplex PCR, yet TCRdb's version contains in-frame clones alone and is incomplete. The table includes 240,000 or so clones, approximately 84% detected once. Sequenced material: peripheral blood. The clonotype originates from an elderly woman with acute or convalescent COVID-19. This chain links TRBV2 with TRBJ2-1; 7 bases match TRBD1. The CDR3 sequence is CASSTGTGENNEQFF. CDR3 DNA: TGTGCCAGCAGTACGGGAACAGGGGAAAACAATGAGCAGTTCTTC.